This T cell receptor (beta chain) was captured by sequencing in a study of blood T cell repertoires in COVID-19. Overall study: Samples came from the United States, Italy and Spain, spanning acute and convalescent COVID-19. In each case, the material was cDNA or gDNA derived from T cells, B-cell-depleted T cells, or PBMCs.

As processed by the authors: From reference gene primer amplification, estimates of nucleated cell counts were derived. The table came from immunoSEQ multiplex PCR; TCRdb's copy has only in-frame clones and leaves some out. The DNA was the basis for D and trimming; V, J and clone size are from that table. The top ten clones hold 7.8% of a sample with 210,000 or so clones, approximately 84% of them seen once. The CDR3 is made up of 13 amino acids. The V end was cut by 7 bases, the J end by 5 bases, with 12 bases between. CDR1 and CDR2 from the germline V gene are SGHTA and FQGTGA. The Seattle patients, enrolled during active infection, were followed longitudinally.

J is TRBJ2-1 and V is TRBV7-3, with a tentative D call TRBD1 (5 bases). This receptor was obtained from a woman at least 80 years old with COVID-19, enrolled during active disease. The sequenced sample was peripheral blood. CDR3 protein: CASTSRVHNEQFF. CDR3 in DNA: TGTGCCAGCACCAGCAGGGTTCACAATGAGCAGTTCTTC.